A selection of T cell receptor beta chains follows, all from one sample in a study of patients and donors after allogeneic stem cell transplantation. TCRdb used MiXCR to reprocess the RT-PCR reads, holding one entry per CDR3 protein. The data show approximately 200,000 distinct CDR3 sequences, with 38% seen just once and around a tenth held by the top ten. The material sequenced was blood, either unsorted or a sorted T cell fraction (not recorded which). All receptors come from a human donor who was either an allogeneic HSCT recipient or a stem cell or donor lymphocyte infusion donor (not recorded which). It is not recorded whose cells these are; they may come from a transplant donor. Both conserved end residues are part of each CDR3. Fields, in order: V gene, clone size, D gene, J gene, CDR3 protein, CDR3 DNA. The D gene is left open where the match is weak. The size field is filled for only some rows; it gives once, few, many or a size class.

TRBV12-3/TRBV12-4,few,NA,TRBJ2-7,CASSPRVGGSYEQYF,TGTGCCAGCAGTCCCCGGGTAGGGGGGTCCTACGAGCAGTACTTC
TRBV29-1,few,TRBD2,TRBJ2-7,CSVIPGLTYEQYF,TGCAGCGTAATTCCGGGACTAACTTACGAGCAGTACTTC
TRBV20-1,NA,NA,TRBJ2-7,CSARRQINYEQYF,TGCAGTGCTAGACGACAGATCAATTACGAGCAGTACTTC
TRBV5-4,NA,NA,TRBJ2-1,CASSLPPFKTEQFF,TGTGCCAGCAGCCTCCCCCCCTTTAAGACAGAGCAGTTCTTC
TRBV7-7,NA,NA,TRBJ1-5,CASSLGGPREPQHF,TGTGCCAGCAGCCTAGGGGGGCCCCGAGAGCCCCAGCATTTT
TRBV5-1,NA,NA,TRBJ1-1,CASSLYPFSNTEAFF,TGCGCCAGCAGCTTGTACCCATTCTCGAACACTGAAGCTTTCTTT
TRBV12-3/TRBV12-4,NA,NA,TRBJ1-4,CASSLWQAGTNEKLFF,TGTGCCAGCAGTTTATGGCAGGCTGGGACTAATGAAAAACTGTTTTTT
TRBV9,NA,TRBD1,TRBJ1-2,CASSDPGQGGSYGYTF,TGTGCCAGCAGCGACCCGGGACAGGGAGGTAGCTATGGCTACACCTTC
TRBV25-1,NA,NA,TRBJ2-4,CASSESAGGHNKNIQYF,TGTGCCAGCAGTGAATCCGCAGGGGGGCATAACAAAAACATTCAGTACTTC
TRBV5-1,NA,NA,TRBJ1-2,CASSFVTPRASYTF,TGCGCCAGCAGCTTTGTGACGCCGCGGGCTAGCTACACCTTC
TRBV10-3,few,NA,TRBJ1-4,CAISPDTVNEKLFF,TGTGCCATCAGTCCGGACACCGTTAATGAAAAACTGTTTTTT
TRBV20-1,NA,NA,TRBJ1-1,CSASRHQNTEAFF,TGCAGTGCTAGTCGGCACCAGAACACTGAAGCTTTCTTT
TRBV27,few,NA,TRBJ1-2,CASSPGGWDGSYGYTF,TGTGCCAGCAGCCCCGGTGGGTGGGACGGCTCCTATGGCTACACCTTC
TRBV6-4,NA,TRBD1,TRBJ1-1,CASRGTGNTEAFF,TGTGCCAGCAGGGGGACAGGGAACACTGAAGCTTTCTTT
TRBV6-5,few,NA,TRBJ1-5,CASMVSWGQPQHF,TGTGCCAGCATGGTTAGTTGGGGTCAGCCCCAGCATTTT
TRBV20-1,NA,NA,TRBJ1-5,CSARDGSLRPQHF,TGCAGTGCTAGAGACGGCAGCCTCCGGCCCCAGCATTTT
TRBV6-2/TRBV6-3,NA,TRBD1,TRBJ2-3,CASSLPTGGVPDTQYF,TGTGCCAGCAGCCTACCCACAGGGGGCGTTCCAGATACGCAGTATTTT
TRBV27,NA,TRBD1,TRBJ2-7,CASSSRGTVYEQYF,TGTGCCAGCAGTTCCCGTGGGACAGTCTACGAGCAGTACTTC
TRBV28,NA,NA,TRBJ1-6,CASSSAGEYFYNSPLHF,TGTGCCAGCAGTTCCGCAGGAGAGTACTTCTATAATTCACCCCTCCACTTT
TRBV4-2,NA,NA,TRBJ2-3,CASSQDQARGADTQYF,TGTGCCAGCAGCCAAGACCAGGCCAGGGGAGCAGATACGCAGTATTTT
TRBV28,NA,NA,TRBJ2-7,CASSRGAIAYYEQYF,TGTGCCAGCAGTCGAGGGGCCATAGCATATTACGAGCAGTACTTC
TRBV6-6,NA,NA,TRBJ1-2,CASPTPDERYGYTF,TGTGCCAGCCCCACCCCGGACGAGCGCTATGGCTACACCTTC
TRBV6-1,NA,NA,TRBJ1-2,CASSDGTSLYGNTF,TGTGCCAGCAGTGATGGGACGAGCCTCTATGGCAACACCTTC
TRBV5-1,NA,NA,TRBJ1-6,CASSLRQDNSPLHF,TGCGCCAGCAGCTTGAGACAGGATAATTCACCCCTCCACTTT
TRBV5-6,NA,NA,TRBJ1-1,CASTLGLSEAFF,TGTGCCAGCACCTTAGGCTTGTCTGAAGCTTTCTTT
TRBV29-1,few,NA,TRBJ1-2,CSVAEAGYTF,TGCAGCGTTGCTGAGGCTGGCTACACCTTC
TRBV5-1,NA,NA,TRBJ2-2,CASSTDANTGELFF,TGCGCCAGCAGCACCGACGCGAACACCGGGGAGCTGTTTTTT
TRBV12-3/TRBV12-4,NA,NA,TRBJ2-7,CASSFAAYEQYF,TGTGCCAGCAGTTTCGCAGCCTACGAGCAGTACTTC
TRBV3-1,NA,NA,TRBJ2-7,CASSRRLDLNEQYF,TGTGCCAGCAGCCGACGACTGGACTTGAACGAGCAGTACTTC
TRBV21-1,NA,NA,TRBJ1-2,CASSKRAYYGYTF,TGTGCCAGCAGCAAACGGGCATACTATGGCTACACCTTC
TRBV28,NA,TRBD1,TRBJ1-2,CASSLGTGYLYGYTF,TGTGCCAGCAGTTTGGGGACAGGGTACTTGTATGGCTACACCTTC
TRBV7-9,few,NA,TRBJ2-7,CASSLIVESNEQYF,TGTGCCAGCAGCTTAATTGTTGAGAGCAACGAGCAGTACTTC
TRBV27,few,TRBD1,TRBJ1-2,CASRWTGGNYGYTF,TGTGCCAGCAGATGGACAGGGGGGAACTATGGCTACACCTTC
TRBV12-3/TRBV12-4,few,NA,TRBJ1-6,CASSLLGSPLHF,TGTGCCAGCAGTTTATTAGGTTCACCCCTCCACTTT
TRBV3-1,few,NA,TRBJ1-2,CASSQYGDPTYGYTF,TGTGCCAGCAGCCAATACGGGGATCCAACCTATGGCTACACCTTC
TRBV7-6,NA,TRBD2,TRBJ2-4,CASSLRGGLAKNIQYF,TGTGCCAGCAGCTTACGCGGGGGACTAGCCAAAAACATTCAGTACTTC
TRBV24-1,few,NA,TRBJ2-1,CATSDLASKFF,TGTGCCACCAGTGATCTCGCTAGTAAGTTCTTC
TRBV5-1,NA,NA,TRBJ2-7,CASSVEGAYEQYF,TGCGCCAGCAGCGTGGAGGGGGCTTACGAGCAGTACTTC
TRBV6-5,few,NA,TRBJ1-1,CASSYSWRGSEAFF,TGTGCCAGCAGTTACTCGTGGAGGGGCTCTGAAGCTTTCTTT
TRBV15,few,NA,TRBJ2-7,CATSKNREGSYEQYF,TGTGCCACCAGCAAGAACAGGGAAGGTTCCTACGAGCAGTACTTC
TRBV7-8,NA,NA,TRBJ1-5,CASSLHRPPFSNQPQHF,TGTGCCAGCAGCTTACACAGGCCCCCATTTAGCAATCAGCCCCAGCATTTT
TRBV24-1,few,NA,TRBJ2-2,CATRDGRVANTGELFF,TGTGCCACCAGGGACGGGCGGGTTGCGAACACCGGGGAGCTGTTTTTT
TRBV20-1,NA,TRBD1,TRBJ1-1,CSASETGGWGTEAFF,TGCAGTGCTAGTGAGACAGGGGGTTGGGGCACTGAAGCTTTCTTT
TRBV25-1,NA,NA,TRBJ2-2,CASSEGYGTPGELFF,TGTGCCAGCAGTGAAGGATACGGGACGCCCGGGGAGCTGTTTTTT
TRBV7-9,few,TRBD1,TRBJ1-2,CASRTGQGDGYTF,TGTGCCAGCAGGACTGGACAGGGCGATGGCTACACCTTC
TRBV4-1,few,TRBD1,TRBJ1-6,CASSQIWTGGSSYNSPLHF,TGCGCCAGCAGCCAGATCTGGACAGGGGGATCTTCCTATAATTCACCCCTCCACTTT
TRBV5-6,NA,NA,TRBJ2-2,CASSNQESLPGELFF,TGTGCCAGCAGCAATCAGGAAAGTTTGCCCGGGGAGCTGTTTTTT
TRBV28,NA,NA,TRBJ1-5,CASSVGQFLGQPQHF,TGTGCCAGCAGCGTGGGACAATTTTTGGGACAGCCCCAGCATTTT
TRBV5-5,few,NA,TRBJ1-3,CASRPTTGFSGNTIYF,TGTGCCAGCAGACCTACGACGGGCTTCTCTGGAAACACCATATATTTT
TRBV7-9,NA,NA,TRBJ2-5,CASSLDYLQETQYF,TGTGCCAGCAGCTTGGACTATTTACAAGAGACCCAGTACTTC
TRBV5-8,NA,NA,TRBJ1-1,CASSFRGRLLNTEAFF,TGTGCCAGCAGCTTTCGGGGGCGCCTACTGAACACTGAAGCTTTCTTT
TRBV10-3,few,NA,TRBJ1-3,CAISDSGLGGNTIYF,TGTGCCATCAGTGATTCTGGGCTGGGTGGAAACACCATATATTTT
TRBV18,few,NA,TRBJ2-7,CASSPRNEQYF,TGTGCCAGCTCACCACGCAACGAGCAGTACTTC
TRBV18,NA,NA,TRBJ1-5,CASSPAGAGSGQHF,TGTGCCAGCTCACCAGCAGGGGCTGGCTCGGGCCAGCATTTT
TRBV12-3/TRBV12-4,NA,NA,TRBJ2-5,CASSQGRGGGWPEETQYF,TGTGCCAGCAGTCAGGGACGGGGAGGAGGGTGGCCCGAAGAGACCCAGTACTTC